The 27 T cell receptor beta chains reported below all come from one sample, sequenced in a study of Ad26.COV2.S vaccination and SARS-CoV-2 variants. Treatment given: around 19 received Ad26.COV2.S at low or high dose, single or two shots; 5 received placebo; per-sample allocation not given. Following the first vaccine or placebo injection, samples were taken on day 63. Measured with immunoSEQ multiplex PCR; TCRdb has only the in-frame clones, and not every one. The sample holds a few hundred thousand clones, approximately 87% seen once. The source was peripheral blood, collected in a trial of Ad26.COV2.S vaccine versus placebo. The receptors were sampled from a person aged 18-60 years who received the Ad26.COV2.S COVID-19 vaccine or a placebo.

This chain joins TRBV2 and TRBJ2-4; D might be TRBD2 (5 bases). Germline V lookup: CDR1 SNHLY, CDR2 FYNNEI. There are 15 residues in the CDR3. Deletions cut 5 bases from V and 0 bases from J, with 11 bases between. The CDR3 sequence: CASSPDFLAKNIQYF. CDR3 nucleotides: TGTGCCAGCAGTCCGGACTTTTTAGCCAAAAACATTCAGTACTTC.

The chain joins TRBV30 to TRBJ1-1, with D unclear. The germline V and J ends were trimmed by 1 base and 11 bases, with 14 bases remaining between them. CDR3 length: 12 amino acids. Per the germline V gene, CDR1 is GTSNPN and CDR2 is SVGIG (reference sequence). In DNA, the CDR3 is TGTGCCTGGAGTGGAGAGACGGCCCACGCTTTCTTT. It encodes CAWSGETAHAFF.

Concerning this clone: The sample holds other DNA sequences that translate to the same CDR3. The J gene is TRBJ2-2, the V gene TRBV29-1, with a possible D match to TRBD1 (5 bases). Per germline, CDR1 SQVTM and CDR2 ANQGSEA. With 3 bases removed from V and 1 base from J, the gap between germline ends came to 9 bases. This CDR3 is built from 14 residues. CDR3 DNA: TGCAGCGTTGAGCGACAGTTGAACACCGGGGAGCTGTTTTTT. Translation gives CSVERQLNTGELFF.

J is TRBJ2-7 and V is TRBV20-1; 8 positions agree with TRBD1. CDR1 and CDR2 (germline): DFQATT, SNEGSKA (reference sequence). V dropped 3 bases and J dropped 0; count of bases not matched to a gene: 4. CDR3 size: 14 residues. CDR3 in amino acids: CSASLQGDSYEQYF. For the CDR3, the DNA is TGCAGTGCTAGTCTACAGGGGGACTCCTACGAGCAGTACTTC.

The gene calls are TRBV24-1 and TRBJ2-2; 8 bases map to TRBD1. The CDR3 consists of 16 residues. Germline CDR1 KGHDR, CDR2 SFDVKD. The trim removed 4 bases at V and 5 bases at J, leaving 8 bases unmatched. In DNA form, the CDR3 reads TGTGCCACCAGTGACCCCGGACAGGGTGGAACCGGGGAGCTGTTTTTT. This encodes CATSDPGQGGTGELFF.

The J gene is TRBJ1-1, the V gene TRBV6-2 or TRBV6-3; D ambiguous. The CDR3 sequence is 12 residues long. V shed 6 bases and J shed 5 bases, with 10 bases lying between them. CDR1 is MNHEY, CDR2 SVGEGT, per germline. DNA for the CDR3: TGTGCCAGCAGCTTGACTCCGACTGAAGCTTTCTTT. Translated, it gives CASSLTPTEAFF.

The gene calls are TRBV18 and TRBJ1-3; maybe TRBD1 (5 bases). This CDR3 comprises 17 residues. V lost 3 bases and J lost 2, with 17 bases in between. The germline gives CDR1 KGHSH, CDR2 LQKENI. Written as DNA, the CDR3 is TGTGCCAGCTCACCCTACCTACAGGATGGGACTGGAAACACCATATATTTT. Translation gives CASSPYLQDGTGNTIYF.

This rearrangement joins TRBV29-1 to TRBJ1-3; TRBD1 agrees at 7 bases. The V and J ends lost 6 bases and 4 bases, in that order; junction bases with no gene match: 6. CDR3 length: 13 residues. In germline, CDR1 is SQVTM, CDR2 ANQGSEA. This chain's CDR3 is CSVMTGTGNTIYF. CDR3 DNA sequence: TGCAGCGTAATGACAGGGACGGGAAACACCATATATTTT.

A remark on this clone: Relative to the germline gene, one junction end is altered; a read error may explain this. This chain connects TRBV7-7 to TRBJ2-5; 8 positions agree with TRBD2. The CDR3 spans 15 residues. Germline V gene sequence: CDR1 SSHAT, CDR2 FNYEAQ (reference sequence). CDR3 bases: TGTGCTAGCAGCTTAATCGCGGGAGGCCGGGAGACCCAGTACTTC. This translates into CASSLIAGGRETQYF.

The chain links TRBV27 to TRBJ2-7; maybe TRBD2 (6 bases). Germline CDR1 reads MNHEY; CDR2 reads SMNVEV (reference sequence). V lost 6 bases and J lost 7, with 16 bases in between. This CDR3 is 13 amino acids long. In nucleotides, the CDR3 is TGTGCCAGCAGCCCACATGGGGCGGGGGAGCAGTACTTC. Its protein product is CASSPHGAGEQYF.

The chain uses TRBV19 and TRBJ1-3, with D maybe TRBD1 (6 bases). V was pared by 6 bases and J by 1 base, with 19 bases between. The CDR3 covers 17 residues. Germline V lookup: CDR1 LNHDA, CDR2 SQIVND (reference sequence). CDR3 DNA: TGTGCCAGTAGAAAGGAGTCAACGAGGGGGTCTGGAAACACCATATATTTT. Amino acids: CASRKESTRGSGNTIYF.

This rearrangement joins TRBV3-1 (or the pseudogene TRBV3-2) to TRBJ1-6; 10 bases are a match to TRBD1. The CDR3 spans 14 residues. The V segment lost 4 bases and the J segment 8 bases; nucleotides outside the gene matches: 2. The germline V gene encodes CDR1 LGHDT and CDR2 YNNKEL (reference sequence). The CDR3 coding sequence is TGTGCCAGCAGCCCCGGGACAGGGGATTCACCCCTCCACTTT. Protein product: CASSPGTGDSPLHF.

This chain joins TRBV19 and TRBJ2-7; TRBD1 agrees at 10 bases. The germline V gene has CDR1 LNHDA and CDR2 SQIVND (reference sequence). Trimming at V came to 7 bases and at J to 2 bases, leaving 5 bases not matched to a gene. The CDR3 is 14 residues long. DNA for the CDR3: TGTGCCAGTACCCCGGGACAGGGGACCTACGAGCAGTACTTC. Translation gives CASTPGQGTYEQYF.

The V call is TRBV4-3, the J call TRBJ1-4; D gene uncertain. V lost 0 bases and J 8 bases, leaving 13 bases between the germline ends. CDR3 length equals 15 residues. CDR1 is LGHNA and CDR2 is YSLEER in the germline V gene. In DNA form, the CDR3 reads TGCGCCAGCAGCCAAGATTTGTCGGGAAGCGAAAAACTGTTTTTT. This gives the protein CASSQDLSGSEKLFF.

The V and J genes are TRBV19 and TRBJ2-3, with 8 bases fitting TRBD2. The germline V gene encodes CDR1 LNHDA and CDR2 SQIVND (reference sequence). J gave up 3 bases and V 3 bases, and 5 bases lay outside the gene matches. CDR3 size: 15 residues. The CDR3 spells CASSMGAGGTDTQYF. CDR3 nucleotide sequence: TGTGCCAGTAGTATGGGGGCGGGAGGAACAGATACGCAGTATTTT.

J is TRBJ1-2 and V is TRBV12-3 or TRBV12-4; TRBD1 might be the D (6 bases). Trimming stripped 6 bases from V and 2 bases from J, with 10 bases between. CDR3 length: 13 residues. CDR3 loop: CASRQGLNYGYTF. The CDR3 bases are TGTGCCAGCAGGCAGGGGCTAAACTATGGCTACACCTTC.

The J gene is TRBJ2-7, the V gene TRBV2; D is ambiguous. Germline V gives CDR1 SNHLY, CDR2 FYNNEI. This CDR3 is 13 amino acids long. V lost 6 bases to trimming and J lost 6 bases, with 15 bases between them. CDR3 bases: TGTGCCAGCAGAGAGTACTACCCCCTCGAGCAGTACTTC. It yields the protein CASREYYPLEQYF.

The chain links TRBV12-3 or TRBV12-4 to TRBJ2-7, with unresolved D. V lost 4 bases and J 3 bases, leaving 4 bases between the germline ends. This CDR3 comprises 11 residues. CDR3 loop: CASSSHYEQYF. In nucleotides, the CDR3 is TGTGCCAGCAGTTCCCACTACGAGCAGTACTTC.

The gene calls are TRBV10-3 and TRBJ1-1; D is undetermined. Trimming shortened V by 4 bases and J by 3 bases, and 9 bases separated the two germline ends. The length of the CDR3 is 13 residues. The germline V gene encodes CDR1 ENHRY and CDR2 SYGVKD. The CDR3 spells CAISGVSDTEAFF. The CDR3 DNA follows: TGTGCCATCAGTGGGGTTTCTGACACTGAAGCTTTCTTT.

This CDR3 is CASSLIPRQGFTGELFF. The CDR3 nucleotides read TGTGCCAGCAGTTTAATCCCCAGACAGGGTTTCACCGGGGAGCTGTTTTTT. V is TRBV28 and J is TRBJ2-2; 7 nucleotides align to TRBD1. Germline V gene data show CDR1 as MDHEN and CDR2 as SYDVKM. The CDR3 has 17 amino acids. The V gene end was trimmed by 2 bases and the J gene end by 4 bases; junction bases not matched to a gene: 10. Together with reference TRBV28 and TRBJ2-2, the CDR3 gives the full variable domain: DVKVTQSSRYLVKRTGEKVFLECVQDMDHENMFWYRQDPGLGLRLIYFSYDVKMKEKGDIPEGYSVSREKKERFSLILESASTNQTSMYLCASSLIPRQGFTGELFFGEGSRLTVL.

J is TRBJ1-1 and V is TRBV9; tentative D call: TRBD1 (5 bases). This CDR3 has 14 amino acids. Germline V CDR1 and CDR2: SGDLS, YYNGEE. Trimming pared 0 bases from V and 3 bases from J, leaving 9 bases between. The CDR3 here is CASSVVTGHTEAFF. The CDR3 nucleotides are TGTGCCAGCAGCGTAGTAACAGGCCACACTGAAGCTTTCTTT.

V gene TRBV10-3 combines with J gene TRBJ2-7, with D perhaps given as TRBD1 or TRBD2 (5 bases each). The CDR3 is made up of 12 amino acids. Germline V gene data show CDR1 as ENHRY and CDR2 as SYGVKD. The V gene lost 2 bases and the J gene lost 4 bases, with 6 bases spanning the gap. CDR3 DNA: TGTGCCATCAGTGAGGAGGGGTACGAGCAGTACTTC. Translating gives CAISEEGYEQYF.

This clone is a singleton in its sample. The rearrangement uses TRBV4-1 and TRBJ1-2; D not certain. The CDR3 totals 16 residues. V was trimmed by 0 bases and J by 4 bases, leaving 15 bases between them. The germline gives CDR1 MGHRA, CDR2 YSYEKL. CDR3 in DNA: TGCGCCAGCAGCCAAGAGGTGGCACCAACCCTCTATGGCTACACCTTC. It translates to CASSQEVAPTLYGYTF.

This chain connects TRBV10-3 to TRBJ2-3, with D perhaps TRBD1 (6 bases). V was clipped by 2 bases and J by 2 bases, with 11 bases between them. Germline V lookup: CDR1 ENHRY, CDR2 SYGVKD. The CDR3 runs 15 residues. CDR3 sequence: CAISERGQNTDTQYF. CDR3 DNA: TGTGCCATCAGTGAGAGAGGACAGAACACAGATACGCAGTATTTT.

The CDR3 reads CASSESGRHTGELFF. CDR3 nucleotide sequence: TGTGCCAGCAGTGAATCTGGACGGCACACCGGGGAGCTGTTTTTT. The J gene is TRBJ2-2, the V gene TRBV6-1, with no clear D. The CDR3 runs 15 residues. V lost 2 bases, J lost 3 bases, and 10 bases lay in between. Germline V gene sequence: CDR1 MNHNS, CDR2 SASEGT.

The chain recombines TRBV5-4 with TRBJ2-3, with D possibly TRBD2 on 6 matching bases. V was shortened by 1 base and J by 6 bases, with 12 bases between the two germline ends. The CDR3 runs 14 residues. Germline V gene data show CDR1 as SGHNT and CDR2 as YYREEE (reference sequence). In nucleotides, the CDR3 is TGTGCCAGCAGCTTGATGGAGGGGCTCGATACGCAGTATTTT. Translation gives CASSLMEGLDTQYF.

The rearrangement joins TRBV5-4 to TRBJ2-1; D gene unclear. The germline V gene encodes CDR1 SGHNT and CDR2 YYREEE (reference sequence). This CDR3 region has 13 residues. Trimming removed 6 bases at V and 4 bases at J, with 11 bases between. The CDR3 loop is CASTLWGYNEQFF. The DNA of the CDR3 is TGTGCCAGCACCCTCTGGGGATACAATGAGCAGTTCTTC. Full variable domain (remainder filled in from reference TRBV5-4 and TRBJ2-1): ETGVTQSPTHLIKTRGQQVTLRCSSQSGHNTVSWYQQALGQGPQFIFQYYREEENGRGNFPPRFSGLQFPNYSSELNVNALELDDSALYLCASTLWGYNEQFFGPGTRLTVL.